Listed below are T cell receptor beta chains from one sample, sequenced in a study of beta chain features in type 1 diabetes. Using immunoSEQ multiplex PCR, the repertoire was profiled, and TCRdb retains in-frame clones only, with some absent. Of 350,000 to 450,000 clones in the sample, approximately 16% were seen once. Material: naive CD4+ T cells from blood. The origin of the receptors is a young woman in good health. CDR3s include the opening cysteine and the closing phenylalanine or tryptophan. D genes are given only for firm matches. Clone size is shown for a subset of rows, as once, few, many or a class of expanded clone.

v_call	d_call	clone_size	cdr3_length	j_call	cdr3_aa	cdr3_nt
TRBV2	TRBD1	few	14	TRBJ1-2	CASSRGQGSYGYTF	TGTGCCAGCAGTAGGGGGCAGGGGAGCTATGGCTACACCTTC
TRBV5-1	TRBD2	.	17	TRBJ2-1	CASSLAVAGNSYNEQFF	TGCGCCAGCAGCTTGGCTGTAGCGGGAAACTCCTACAATGAGCAGTTCTTC
TRBV2	.	few	14	TRBJ2-7	CASSLRRDTIWQYF	TGTGCCAGCAGCCTCCGCCGGGACACGATATGGCAGTACTTC
TRBV28	TRBD1	.	13	TRBJ2-7	CASTQGAADEQYF	TGTGCCAGCACTCAGGGGGCAGCCGACGAGCAGTACTTC
TRBV2	.	.	13	TRBJ2-7	CASSVLASYEQYF	TGTGCCAGCAGTGTGCTAGCGTCCTACGAGCAGTACTTC
TRBV2	.	.	12	TRBJ1-2	CASSDSGYGYTF	TGTGCCAGCAGTGACAGTGGCTATGGCTACACCTTC
TRBV15	.	.	15	TRBJ1-2	CATSRGPDRDYGYTF	TGTGCCACCAGCAGAGGTCCCGACAGAGACTATGGCTACACCTTC
TRBV30	.	.	13	TRBJ1-1	CAWSSQGYTEAFF	TGTGCCTGGAGTAGCCAGGGGTACACTGAAGCTTTCTTT
TRBV7-2	TRBD2	.	16	TRBJ2-1	CASSGVSGSSYNEQFF	TGTGCCAGCAGCGGGGTTAGCGGGAGTTCCTACAATGAGCAGTTCTTC
TRBV4-3	.	few	15	TRBJ2-1	CASSQVVSPEGEQFF	TGCGCCAGCAGCCAAGTAGTGTCCCCAGAGGGTGAGCAGTTCTTC
TRBV27	TRBD1	few	13	TRBJ1-2	CASSLSTGGGYTF	TGTGCCAGCAGTTTATCAACAGGGGGTGGCTACACCTTC
TRBV7-9	.	.	15	TRBJ1-4	CASSLRGFGNEKLFF	TGTGCCAGCAGCTTACGAGGGTTTGGTAATGAAAAACTGTTTTTT
TRBV15	.	few	15	TRBJ2-2	CATSSRLPNTGELFF	TGTGCCACCAGCAGCCGACTACCGAACACCGGGGAGCTGTTTTTT
TRBV29-1	.	.	14	TRBJ2-1	CSVEVRVFGNEQFF	TGCAGCGTTGAGGTCAGGGTTTTTGGTAATGAGCAGTTCTTC
TRBV6-5	TRBD1	.	14	TRBJ1-1	CASSRDRENTEAFF	TGTGCCAGCAGTCGGGACAGGGAGAACACTGAAGCTTTCTTT
TRBV19	TRBD2	.	15	TRBJ2-3	CASSSQEGLAGARYF	TGTGCCAGTAGTAGTCAAGAGGGACTAGCGGGGGCTCGGTATTTT
TRBV28	.	few	15	TRBJ2-7	CASSPSGVAAYEQYF	TGTGCCAGCAGTCCCTCCGGGGTTGCCGCCTACGAGCAGTACTTC
TRBV20-1	.	.	11	TRBJ1-1	CSAQGNTEAFF	TGCAGTGCTCAGGGGAACACTGAAGCTTTCTTT
TRBV19	TRBD1	few	15	TRBJ1-5	CASRSQGARDQPQHF	TGTGCCAGTAGAAGCCAGGGGGCGCGGGACCAGCCCCAGCATTTT
TRBV7-9	TRBD2	few	15	TRBJ2-1	CASSLRRERGNEQFF	TGTGCCAGCAGCCTACGCCGGGAGCGGGGCAATGAGCAGTTCTTC
TRBV29-1	TRBD1	.	15	TRBJ1-1	CSVRLDRAWVTEAFF	TGCAGCGTTCGTCTCGACAGGGCGTGGGTCACTGAAGCTTTCTTT
TRBV30	TRBD1	.	15	TRBJ1-1	CAWARDRGWRTEAFF	TGTGCCTGGGCCCGGGACAGGGGATGGCGCACTGAAGCTTTCTTT
TRBV5-1	TRBD1	few	15	TRBJ2-3	CASSMRTGSTDTQYF	TGCGCCAGCAGCATGCGGACAGGGAGCACAGATACGCAGTATTTT
TRBV7-9	TRBD2	.	16	TRBJ2-5	CASSLSGLAGGETQYF	TGTGCCAGCAGCTTGTCCGGACTAGCGGGAGGCGAGACCCAGTACTTC
TRBV25-1	TRBD2	.	16	TRBJ2-7	CASSEYRASGSDEQYF	TGTGCCAGCAGTGAATATCGGGCTAGCGGGAGCGACGAGCAGTACTTC
TRBV20-1	TRBD1	few	11	TRBJ2-5	CSEGGRETQYF	TGCAGCGAAGGGGGCAGGGAGACCCAGTACTTC
TRBV29-1	.	few	14	TRBJ1-2	CSVERSQGYYGYTF	TGCAGCGTTGAAAGGAGCCAGGGCTACTATGGCTACACCTTC
TRBV11-2	TRBD2	.	15	TRBJ2-1	CASSLGAGVSHEQFF	TGTGCCAGCAGCCTCGGAGCGGGAGTGAGCCATGAGCAGTTCTTC
TRBV29-1	.	few	15	TRBJ2-1	CSVEAGVISYNEQFF	TGCAGCGTTGAAGCAGGTGTAATCTCCTACAATGAGCAGTTCTTC
TRBV2	TRBD2	.	16	TRBJ2-7	CASSIALTSISYEQYF	TGTGCCAGCAGTATCGCTTTGACTAGCATCTCCTACGAGCAGTACTTC
TRBV5-1	TRBD1	.	14	TRBJ2-7	CASSLGTGGNEQYF	TGCGCCAGCAGCTTGGGGACAGGGGGGAACGAGCAGTACTTC
TRBV27	TRBD1	.	17	TRBJ2-7	CASSFLPGQGETYEQYF	TGTGCCAGCAGTTTCCTCCCGGGACAGGGGGAAACCTACGAGCAGTACTTC
TRBV27	.	.	16	TRBJ2-4	CASSFGSAPDGSREYF	TGTGCCAGCAGTTTTGGATCCGCACCCGACGGCTCGAGGGAGTACTTC
TRBV9	.	few	14	TRBJ2-7	CASSVDQGTYEQYF	TGTGCCAGCAGCGTAGATCAGGGGACCTACGAGCAGTACTTC
TRBV9	.	few	14	TRBJ1-5	CASSAYIGGQPQHF	TGTGCCAGCAGCGCCTATATCGGGGGGCAGCCCCAGCATTTT
TRBV6-1	.	few	12	TRBJ2-1	CATTLQGHEQFF	TGTGCCACCACGCTCCAGGGCCATGAGCAGTTCTTC
TRBV27	TRBD2	.	14	TRBJ2-6	CASRRGAGANVLTF	TGTGCCAGCAGGCGGGGGGCTGGGGCCAACGTCCTGACTTTC
TRBV28	.	.	14	TRBJ2-5	CASGAGGRGETQYF	TGTGCCAGCGGCGCGGGTGGCCGAGGGGAGACCCAGTACTTC
TRBV9	TRBD1	few	15	TRBJ2-7	CASSGTGTGVNEQYF	TGTGCCAGCAGCGGCACCGGGACAGGGGTGAACGAGCAGTACTTC
TRBV29-1	.	.	13	TRBJ1-1	CSVPNDTYTEAFF	TGCAGCGTACCAAACGACACGTACACTGAAGCTTTCTTT
TRBV28	TRBD1	few	17	TRBJ2-7	CASSLWDRGREVGEQYF	TGTGCCAGCAGTTTATGGGACAGGGGGCGCGAGGTCGGGGAGCAGTACTTC
TRBV7-2	.	.	15	TRBJ2-7	CASSLALGGVNEQYF	TGTGCCAGCAGCTTAGCTCTAGGAGGGGTCAACGAGCAGTACTTC
TRBV7-9	.	few	15	TRBJ2-1	CASSARGLADNEQFF	TGTGCCAGCAGCGCACGGGGGCTAGCGGACAATGAGCAGTTCTTC
TRBV7-2	TRBD2	few	17	TRBJ2-1	CASTQFPGLAGNNEQFF	TGTGCCAGCACCCAATTCCCGGGACTAGCGGGAAACAATGAGCAGTTCTTC
TRBV7-2	TRBD2	.	18	TRBJ2-1	CASSSPLAGWTSYNEQFF	TGTGCCAGCAGCTCCCCCCTAGCGGGATGGACCTCCTACAATGAGCAGTTCTTC